This is a list of T cell receptor beta chains from one sample in a study of regulatory T cells in long-lasting Graves disease. TCRdb reanalysed the multiplex PCR reads using MiXCR and keeps one entry per CDR3 protein. The data show 310,000 or so distinct CDR3 sequences, around 19% seen once. The material sequenced was peripheral blood mononuclear cells (PBMCs), taken when the disease was refractory, from a patient treated with antithyroid drugs. Source of these receptors: a female donor with Graves disease. CDR3s include the opening cysteine and the closing phenylalanine or tryptophan. The order of the fields is CDR3 protein, CDR3 DNA, V gene, clone size, D gene, J gene. A D gene is named only where the DNA matches it firmly. Not every row has a clone size; where given, it reads once, few, many or a size class.

CDR3aa: CSARVSRGRGQPQHF; CDR3nt: TGCAGTGCTAGAGTCAGCAGGGGCAGGGGTCAGCCCCAGCATTTT; v_gene: TRBV20-1; abundance: many; d_gene: -; j_gene: TRBJ1-5
CDR3aa: CASSLDPTSTDTQYF; CDR3nt: TGTGCCAGCAGCTTAGATCCGACTAGCACAGATACGCAGTATTTT; v_gene: TRBV11-2; abundance: few; d_gene: -; j_gene: TRBJ2-3
CDR3aa: CASSYRGTGELFF; CDR3nt: TGTGCCAGCAGTTACCGGGGGACCGGGGAGCTGTTTTTT; v_gene: TRBV6-5; abundance: -; d_gene: -; j_gene: TRBJ2-2
CDR3aa: CASRRSTGGAARGANVLTF; CDR3nt: TGTGCCAGCAGAAGGAGCACAGGGGGCGCTGCTAGAGGGGCCAACGTCCTGACTTTC; v_gene: TRBV5-6; abundance: few; d_gene: TRBD1; j_gene: TRBJ2-6
CDR3aa: CSATQPAGAHYEQYF; CDR3nt: TGCAGTGCTACGCAACCCGCGGGGGCCCACTACGAGCAGTACTTC; v_gene: TRBV20-1; abundance: -; d_gene: -; j_gene: TRBJ2-7
CDR3aa: CASSLRRGQAFF; CDR3nt: TGTGCCAGCAGTTTGAGGAGGGGGCAAGCTTTCTTT; v_gene: TRBV28; abundance: -; d_gene: TRBD1; j_gene: TRBJ1-1
CDR3aa: CASSQESPLHF; CDR3nt: TGTGCCAGCAGCCAAGAGTCACCCCTCCACTTT; v_gene: TRBV14; abundance: few; d_gene: -; j_gene: TRBJ1-6
CDR3aa: CASSFGGTGLYEQYF; CDR3nt: TGTGCCAGCAGTTTCGGTGGGACAGGGCTTTACGAGCAGTACTTC; v_gene: TRBV12-3/TRBV12-4; abundance: -; d_gene: TRBD1; j_gene: TRBJ2-7
CDR3aa: CASSLGSRVIEWDRGRSQPQHF; CDR3nt: TGTGCCAGCAGCTTAGGATCTCGGGTGATAGAATGGGACAGGGGGCGAAGTCAGCCCCAGCATTTT; v_gene: TRBV7-8; abundance: few; d_gene: TRBD1; j_gene: TRBJ1-5
CDR3aa: CTSSLGRGAYEQYF; CDR3nt: TGTACCAGCAGCTTAGGGAGGGGGGCCTACGAGCAGTACTTC; v_gene: TRBV7-2; abundance: -; d_gene: -; j_gene: TRBJ2-7
CDR3aa: CASSPQSGLAFYEQYF; CDR3nt: TGTGCCAGCAGCCCCCAAAGCGGACTAGCGTTCTACGAGCAGTACTTC; v_gene: TRBV7-9; abundance: -; d_gene: TRBD2; j_gene: TRBJ2-7
CDR3aa: CASSVRYRGRGQPQHF; CDR3nt: TGTGCCAGCAGTGTTCGCTACAGGGGTCGCGGTCAGCCCCAGCATTTT; v_gene: TRBV28; abundance: -; d_gene: TRBD1; j_gene: TRBJ1-5
CDR3aa: CSATLLAGGQETQYF; CDR3nt: TGCAGTGCTACCTTACTAGCGGGGGGGCAAGAGACCCAGTACTTC; v_gene: TRBV20-1; abundance: few; d_gene: TRBD2; j_gene: TRBJ2-5
CDR3aa: CASSQQGTSYGYTF; CDR3nt: TGTGCCAGCAGCCAACAGGGGACGTCCTATGGCTACACCTTC; v_gene: TRBV12-3/TRBV12-4; abundance: many; d_gene: TRBD1; j_gene: TRBJ1-2
CDR3aa: CASKGRPTTGELFF; CDR3nt: TGCGCCAGCAAGGGCAGGCCGACCACCGGGGAGCTGTTTTTT; v_gene: TRBV5-1; abundance: few; d_gene: -; j_gene: TRBJ2-2
CDR3aa: CAISPQGTNGYTF; CDR3nt: TGTGCCATCAGTCCACAGGGAACTAATGGCTACACCTTC; v_gene: TRBV10-3; abundance: many; d_gene: -; j_gene: TRBJ1-2
CDR3aa: CASSLRSWETQYF; CDR3nt: TGTGCCAGCAGTTTAAGAAGCTGGGAGACCCAGTACTTC; v_gene: TRBV12-3/TRBV12-4; abundance: many; d_gene: -; j_gene: TRBJ2-5
CDR3aa: CSALGFGGLETQYF; CDR3nt: TGCAGTGCCCTCGGATTTGGGGGTTTGGAGACCCAGTACTTC; v_gene: TRBV20-1; abundance: -; d_gene: -; j_gene: TRBJ2-5
CDR3aa: CASSPRQGFGNIQYF; CDR3nt: TGTGCCAGCTCACCACGACAGGGTTTTGGAAACATTCAGTACTTC; v_gene: TRBV18; abundance: -; d_gene: TRBD1; j_gene: TRBJ2-4
CDR3aa: CASSLGLGGTGELFF; CDR3nt: TGTGCCAGCAGTTTGGGACTGGGGGGTACCGGGGAGCTGTTTTTT; v_gene: TRBV6-5; abundance: many; d_gene: -; j_gene: TRBJ2-2
CDR3aa: CASSPEGSTEAFF; CDR3nt: TGTGCCAGCAGTCCGGAGGGTAGCACTGAAGCTTTCTTT; v_gene: TRBV2; abundance: many; d_gene: -; j_gene: TRBJ1-1
CDR3aa: CSLLETVTGELFF; CDR3nt: TGCAGTCTCTTAGAGACGGTAACCGGGGAGCTGTTTTTT; v_gene: TRBV20-1; abundance: -; d_gene: -; j_gene: TRBJ2-2
CDR3aa: CASSFFQGTYEQYF; CDR3nt: TGTGCCAGCAGTTTCTTTCAGGGGACCTACGAGCAGTACTTC; v_gene: TRBV12-3/TRBV12-4; abundance: many; d_gene: -; j_gene: TRBJ2-7
CDR3aa: CASSPPARANEKLFF; CDR3nt: TGTGCCAGCAGCCCACCCGCGCGGGCTAATGAAAAACTGTTTTTT; v_gene: TRBV11-2; abundance: few; d_gene: -; j_gene: TRBJ1-4
CDR3aa: CASSIQGGNQPQHF; CDR3nt: TGTGCCAGTAGTATCCAGGGTGGCAATCAGCCCCAGCATTTT; v_gene: TRBV19; abundance: few; d_gene: -; j_gene: TRBJ1-5